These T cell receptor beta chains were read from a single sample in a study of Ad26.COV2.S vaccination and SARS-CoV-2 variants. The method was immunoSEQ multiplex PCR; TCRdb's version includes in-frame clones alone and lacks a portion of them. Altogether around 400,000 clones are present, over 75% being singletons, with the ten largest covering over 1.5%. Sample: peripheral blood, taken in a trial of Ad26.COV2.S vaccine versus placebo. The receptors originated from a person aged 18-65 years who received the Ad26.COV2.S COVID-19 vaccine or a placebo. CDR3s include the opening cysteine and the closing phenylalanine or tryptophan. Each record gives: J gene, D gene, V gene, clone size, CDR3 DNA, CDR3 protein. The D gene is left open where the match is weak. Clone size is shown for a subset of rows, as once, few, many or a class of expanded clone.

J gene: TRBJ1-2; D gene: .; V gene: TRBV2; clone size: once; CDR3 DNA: TGTGCCAGCAGCCCGGACTATGGCTACACCTTC; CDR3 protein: CASSPDYGYTF
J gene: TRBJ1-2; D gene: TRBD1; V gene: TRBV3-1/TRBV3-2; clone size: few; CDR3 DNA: TGTGCCAGCAGATTAGGTGACAGGGACGGATCTGGCTACACCTTC; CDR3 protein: CASRLGDRDGSGYTF
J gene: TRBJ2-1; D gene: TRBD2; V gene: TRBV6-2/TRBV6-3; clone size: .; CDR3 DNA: TGTGCCAGCAGTTACTCGGCCCAGCGGGGTTACAATGAGCAGTTCTTC; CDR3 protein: CASSYSAQRGYNEQFF
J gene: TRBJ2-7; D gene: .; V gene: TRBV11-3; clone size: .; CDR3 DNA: TGTGCCAGCAGCTTAGACCCCCACGCCTACGAGCAGTACTTC; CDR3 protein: CASSLDPHAYEQYF
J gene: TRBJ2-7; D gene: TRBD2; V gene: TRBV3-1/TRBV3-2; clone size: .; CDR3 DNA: TGTGCCAGCAGCCTTCGCAGGGACTATTCCTACGAGCAGTACTTC; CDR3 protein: CASSLRRDYSYEQYF
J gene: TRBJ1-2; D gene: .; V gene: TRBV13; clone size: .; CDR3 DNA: TGTGCCAGCAGCTTCGGGGGGGACCCTAACTATGGCTACACCTTC; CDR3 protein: CASSFGGDPNYGYTF
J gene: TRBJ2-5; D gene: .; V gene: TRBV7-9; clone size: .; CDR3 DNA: TGTGCCAGCCGGAAGGGGGGACAAGAGACCCAGTACTTC; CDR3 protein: CASRKGGQETQYF
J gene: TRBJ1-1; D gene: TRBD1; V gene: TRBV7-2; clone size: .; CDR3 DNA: TGTGCCAGCAGCTTACGGACAGGCCTGAACACTGAAGCTTTCTTT; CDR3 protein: CASSLRTGLNTEAFF
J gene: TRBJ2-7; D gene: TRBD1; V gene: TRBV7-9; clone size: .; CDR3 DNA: TGTGCCAGCAGCCCAGGACAGGGTAACTACGAGCAGTACTTC; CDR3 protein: CASSPGQGNYEQYF
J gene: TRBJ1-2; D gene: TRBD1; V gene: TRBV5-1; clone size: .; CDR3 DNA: TGCGCCAGCAGCTTGTTTTCTCGGACAGGGGTTAACTATGGCTACACCTTC; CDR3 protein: CASSLFSRTGVNYGYTF
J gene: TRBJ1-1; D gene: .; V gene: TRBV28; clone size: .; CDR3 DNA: TGTGCCAGCAGTTTATGGCTGGGACCGACGAACACTGAAGCTTTCTTT; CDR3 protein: CASSLWLGPTNTEAFF
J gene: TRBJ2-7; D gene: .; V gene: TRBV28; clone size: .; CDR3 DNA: TGTGCCAGCAGTTCCCCCGGGCGCTACTACGAGCAGTACTTC; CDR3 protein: CASSSPGRYYEQYF
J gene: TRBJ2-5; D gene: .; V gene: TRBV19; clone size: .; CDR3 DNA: TGTGCCAGTAGTATGTTAGGGTCTCAAGAGACCCAGTACTTC; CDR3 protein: CASSMLGSQETQYF
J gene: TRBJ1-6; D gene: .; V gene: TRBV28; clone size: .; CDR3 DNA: TGTGCCAGCGAAACAGGGTGGAATTCACCCCTCCACTTT; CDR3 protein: CASETGWNSPLHF
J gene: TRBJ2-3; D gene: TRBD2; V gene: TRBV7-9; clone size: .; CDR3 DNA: TGTGCCAGCAGGACCGGACTAGCGGCAACAGATACGCAGTATTTT; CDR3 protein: CASRTGLAATDTQYF
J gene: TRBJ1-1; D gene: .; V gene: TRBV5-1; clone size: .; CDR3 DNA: TGCGCCAGCAGCTTGGGAACGACGAACACTGAAGCTTTCTTT; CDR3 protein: CASSLGTTNTEAFF
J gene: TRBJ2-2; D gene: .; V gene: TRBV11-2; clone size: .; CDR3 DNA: TGTGCCAGCAGCCCACCCCGGGGATCCGGGGAGCTGTTTTTT; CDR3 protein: CASSPPRGSGELFF
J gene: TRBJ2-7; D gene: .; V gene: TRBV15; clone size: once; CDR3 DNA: TGTGCCACCAGCCTCACCGACAGTTCCTACGAGCAGTACTTC; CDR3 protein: CATSLTDSSYEQYF
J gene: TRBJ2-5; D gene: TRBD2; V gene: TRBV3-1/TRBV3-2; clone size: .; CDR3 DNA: TGTGCCAGCAGCGAAAGCGGGAAGGAAGAGACCCAGTACTTC; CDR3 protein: CASSESGKEETQYF
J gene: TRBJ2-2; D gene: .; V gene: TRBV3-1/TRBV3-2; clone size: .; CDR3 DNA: TGTGCCAGCAGCCAAAGCCTATCCAGCACGAACACCGGGGAGCTGTTTTTT; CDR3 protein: CASSQSLSSTNTGELFF
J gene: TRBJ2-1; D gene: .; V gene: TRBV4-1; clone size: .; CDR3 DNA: TGCGCCAGCAGCCAAGAATATGAGCAGTTCTTC; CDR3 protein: CASSQEYEQFF
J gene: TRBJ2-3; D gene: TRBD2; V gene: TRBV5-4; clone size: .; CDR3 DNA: TGTGCCAGCAGCTTAGAGGGAGGGAGCACAGATACGCAGTATTTT; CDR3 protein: CASSLEGGSTDTQYF
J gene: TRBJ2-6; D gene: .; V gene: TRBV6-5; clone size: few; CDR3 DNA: TGTGCCACACAACAGGGCTCAGGGGCCAACGTCCTGACTTTC; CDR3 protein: CATQQGSGANVLTF
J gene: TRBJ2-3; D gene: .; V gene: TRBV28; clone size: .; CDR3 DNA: TGTGCCAGCAGTTTCCCGCGATCCAAACCCCTCACAGATACGCAGTATTTT; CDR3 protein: CASSFPRSKPLTDTQYF
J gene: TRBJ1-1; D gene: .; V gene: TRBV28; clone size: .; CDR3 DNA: TGTGCCAGCAGTTTATGGGTGGCGAACACTGAAGCTTTCTTT; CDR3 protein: CASSLWVANTEAFF
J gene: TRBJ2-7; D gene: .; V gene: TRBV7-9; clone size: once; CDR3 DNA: TGTGCCAGCAGCAGTATCTACGAGCAGTACTTC; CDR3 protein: CASSSIYEQYF
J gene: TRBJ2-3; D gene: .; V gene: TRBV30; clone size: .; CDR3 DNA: TGTGCCTGGAATGGAGGAGGGGAGGCGCAGTATTTT; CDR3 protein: CAWNGGGEAQYF
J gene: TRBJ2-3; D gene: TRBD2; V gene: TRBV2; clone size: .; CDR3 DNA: TGTGCCAGCAGATTTGTGGCTAGCGGTAGCACAGATACGCAGTATTTT; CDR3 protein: CASRFVASGSTDTQYF
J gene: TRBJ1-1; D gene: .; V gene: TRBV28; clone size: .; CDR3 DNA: TGTGCCAGCATAGCTGGCCTCAACACTGAAGCTTTCTTT; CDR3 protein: CASIAGLNTEAFF
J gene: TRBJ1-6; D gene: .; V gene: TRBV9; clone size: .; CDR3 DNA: TGTGCCAGCAGCGTAAGGGCGGATTCACCCCTCCACTTT; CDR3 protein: CASSVRADSPLHF